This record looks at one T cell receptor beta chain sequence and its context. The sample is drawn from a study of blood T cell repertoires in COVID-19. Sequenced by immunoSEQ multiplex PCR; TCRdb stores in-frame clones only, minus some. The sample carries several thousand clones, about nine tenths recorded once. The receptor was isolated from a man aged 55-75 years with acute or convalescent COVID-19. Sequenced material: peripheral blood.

The CDR3 sequence is CASSLAPESGLYNEQFF. The CDR3 bases are TGTGCCAGCAGCTTAGCGCCGGAGAGCGGTCTTTACAATGAGCAGTTCTTC. This chain joins TRBV7-6 and TRBJ2-1; possible D gene TRBD2, 5 bases. Germline V gene lookup returns CDR1 SGHVS and CDR2 FNYEAQ. The germline V and J ends were trimmed by 0 bases and 4 bases, with 16 bases remaining between them. The CDR3 runs 17 residues.